This entry features one T cell receptor (beta chain) sequence. Its target is not known. The record originates from a study of a mutant IDH1 vaccine in newly diagnosed glioma. Study at large: Radiotherapy alone preceded vaccination by 4-6 weeks; alternatively, vaccination started with temozolomide cycles. Treated individuals were 62.5% male and approximately 38% female, averaging 40.4 years of age.

The time point: week 23, last vaccination. Doses comprised 300 ug of mutant IDH1 20-mer peptide each, plus topical imiquimod. Each donor presented with a new WHO grade 3 or 4 astrocytoma that tested IDH1-mutant and showed ATRX loss. The CDR3 loop spans 17 amino acids. Germline V lookup: CDR1 SGDLS, CDR2 YYNGEE. Trimming removed 4 bases from V and 2 bases from J; junction bases left unmatched: 11. General observations from the study: Induction of immune responses by the vaccine occurred in about 95% of patients.

Profiling relied on immunoSEQ multiplex PCR, and the TCRdb table lists in-frame clones only, not all of them. This table has almost 85,000 clones, over 75% appearing once. V and J are TRBV9 and TRBJ2-3; 9 bases fit TRBD2. The specimen was PBMCs, collected from a glioma patient whose treatment included an IDH1 peptide vaccine. This clonotype was obtained from a man in his thirties or forties with glioma. Some clones in this sample may be carry-over from other donors' samples. In DNA, the CDR3 is TGTGCCAGCAGCCCCACCGGGCGGGAGGGCCCCACAGATACGCAGTATTTT. The encoded protein is CASSPTGREGPTDTQYF.